This T cell receptor beta chain came from a study of early T cells in non-severe SARS-CoV-2 infection. Study-level background: The chains were unpaired, and the sequenced material was bulk RNA from unsorted whole blood. Overall study findings and caveats: There was a bias toward anti-spike CD8 responses in VDJdb matching, which missed private and CD4 specificities.

V lost 7 bases and J 4 bases, leaving 5 bases between the germline ends. This CDR3 has 11 residues. Germline CDR1 reads SNHLY; CDR2 reads FYNNEI. Ten or more counts support this clonotype. Its antigen remains unidentified. Attachment of unique molecular identifiers was made to individual cDNA molecules. Each CDR3 protein is one row after TCRdb ran MiXCR on the 5' RACE reads. Of approximately 76,000 distinct CDR3 sequences listed, roughly an eighth are singletons. Sequencing was carried out using whole blood. The TCR comes from an adult who was a healthcare worker with PCR-confirmed SARS-CoV-2 infection or an uninfected control (not recorded which). The rearrangement uses TRBV2 and TRBJ2-4; D not resolved. The CDR3 loop reads CASMEKNIQYF. CDR3 nucleotide sequence: TGTGCCAGCATGGAAAAAAACATTCAGTACTTC.